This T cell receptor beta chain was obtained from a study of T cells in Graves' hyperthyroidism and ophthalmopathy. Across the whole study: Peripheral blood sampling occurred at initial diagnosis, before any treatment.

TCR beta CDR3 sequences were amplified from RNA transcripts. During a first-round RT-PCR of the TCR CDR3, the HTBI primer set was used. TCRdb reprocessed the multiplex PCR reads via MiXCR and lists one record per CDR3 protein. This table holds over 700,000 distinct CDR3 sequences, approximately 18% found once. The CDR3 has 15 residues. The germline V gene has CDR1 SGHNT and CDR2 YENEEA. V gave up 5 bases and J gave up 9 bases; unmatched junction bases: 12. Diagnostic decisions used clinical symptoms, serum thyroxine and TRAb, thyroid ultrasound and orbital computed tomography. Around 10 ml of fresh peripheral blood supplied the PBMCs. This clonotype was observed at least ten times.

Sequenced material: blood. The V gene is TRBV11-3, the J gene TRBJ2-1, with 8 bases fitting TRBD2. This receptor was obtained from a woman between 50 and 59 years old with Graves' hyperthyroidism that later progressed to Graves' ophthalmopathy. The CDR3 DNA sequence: TGTGCCAGCAGCCGACGAGGGACTAGTCCAAGTGAGCAGTTCTTC. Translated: CASSRRGTSPSEQFF.